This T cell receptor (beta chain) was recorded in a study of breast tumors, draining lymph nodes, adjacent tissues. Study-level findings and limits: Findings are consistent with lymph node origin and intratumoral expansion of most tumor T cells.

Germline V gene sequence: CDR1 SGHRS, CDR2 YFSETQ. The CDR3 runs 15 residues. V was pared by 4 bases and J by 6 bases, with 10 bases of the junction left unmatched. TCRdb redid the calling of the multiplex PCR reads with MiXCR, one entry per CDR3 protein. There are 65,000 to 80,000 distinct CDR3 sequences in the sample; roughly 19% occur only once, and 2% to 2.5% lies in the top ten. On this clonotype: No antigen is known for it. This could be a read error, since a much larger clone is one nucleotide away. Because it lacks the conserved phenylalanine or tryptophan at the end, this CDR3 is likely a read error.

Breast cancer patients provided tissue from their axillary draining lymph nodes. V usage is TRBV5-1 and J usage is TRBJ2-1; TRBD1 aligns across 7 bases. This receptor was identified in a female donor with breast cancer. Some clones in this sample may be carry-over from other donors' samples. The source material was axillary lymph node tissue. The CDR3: CASSTIGQAANEQFL. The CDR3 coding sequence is TGCGCCAGCAGCACAATAGGACAGGCCGCCAATGAGCAGTTCCTC.